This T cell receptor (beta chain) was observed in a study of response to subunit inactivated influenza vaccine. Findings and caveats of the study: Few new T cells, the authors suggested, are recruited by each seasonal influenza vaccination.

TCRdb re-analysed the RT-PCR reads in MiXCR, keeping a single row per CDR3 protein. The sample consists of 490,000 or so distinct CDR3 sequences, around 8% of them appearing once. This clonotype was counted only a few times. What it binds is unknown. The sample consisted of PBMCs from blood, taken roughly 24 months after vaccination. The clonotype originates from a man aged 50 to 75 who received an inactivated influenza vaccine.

CDR3 DNA sequence: TGCAGTGCTAGAGGGTGGGGAAATCAGCCCCAGCATTTT. The encoded protein is CSARGWGNQPQHF. This chain uses TRBV20-1 with TRBJ1-5, with D unclear. The V end was cut by 1 base, the J end by 4 bases, with 8 bases between. The CDR3 spans 13 residues. CDR1 and CDR2 (germline): DFQATT, SNEGSKA (reference sequence).